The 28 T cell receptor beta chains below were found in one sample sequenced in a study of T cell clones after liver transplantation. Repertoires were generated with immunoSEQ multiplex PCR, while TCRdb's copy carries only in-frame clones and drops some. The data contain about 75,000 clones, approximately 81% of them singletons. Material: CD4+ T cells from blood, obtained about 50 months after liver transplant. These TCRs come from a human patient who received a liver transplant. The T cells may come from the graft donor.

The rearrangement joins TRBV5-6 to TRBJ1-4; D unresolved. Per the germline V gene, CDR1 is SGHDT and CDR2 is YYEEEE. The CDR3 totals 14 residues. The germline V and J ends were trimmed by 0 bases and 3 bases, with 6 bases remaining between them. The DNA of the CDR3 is TGTGCCAGCAGCTTGGAATCAGCTAATGAAAAACTGTTTTTT. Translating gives CASSLESANEKLFF. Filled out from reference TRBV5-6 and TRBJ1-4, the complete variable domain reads DAGVTQSPTHLIKTRGQQVTLRCSPKSGHDTVSWYQQALGQGPQFIFQYYEEEERQRGNFPDRFSGHQFPNYSSELNVNALLLGDSALYLCASSLESANEKLFFGSGTQLSVL.

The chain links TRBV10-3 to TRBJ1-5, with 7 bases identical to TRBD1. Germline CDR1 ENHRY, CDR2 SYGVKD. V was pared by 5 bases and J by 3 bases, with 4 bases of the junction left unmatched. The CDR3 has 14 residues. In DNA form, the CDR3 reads TGTGCCATCAGTCGACAGGGAAACAATCAGCCCCAGCATTTT. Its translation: CAISRQGNNQPQHF.

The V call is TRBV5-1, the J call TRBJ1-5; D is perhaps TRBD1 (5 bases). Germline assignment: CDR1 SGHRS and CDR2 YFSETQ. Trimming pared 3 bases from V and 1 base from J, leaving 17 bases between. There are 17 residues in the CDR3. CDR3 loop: CASSSGGIRGSNQPQHF. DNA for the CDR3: TGCGCCAGCAGCTCTGGGGGGATCCGGGGGAGCAATCAGCCCCAGCATTTT.

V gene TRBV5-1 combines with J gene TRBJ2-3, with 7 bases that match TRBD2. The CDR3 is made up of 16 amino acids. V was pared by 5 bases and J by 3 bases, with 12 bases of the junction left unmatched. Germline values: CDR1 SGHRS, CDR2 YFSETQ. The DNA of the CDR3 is TGCGCCAGCAGTCAATCGGGGGGTATGATAACAGATACGCAGTATTTT. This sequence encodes CASSQSGGMITDTQYF.

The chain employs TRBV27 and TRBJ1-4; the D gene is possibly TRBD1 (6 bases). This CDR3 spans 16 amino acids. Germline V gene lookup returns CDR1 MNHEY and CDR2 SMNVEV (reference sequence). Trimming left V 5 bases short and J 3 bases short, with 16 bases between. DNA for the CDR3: TGTGCCAGCAGTACAACAGGGAGTTTCGCTAATGAAAAACTGTTTTTT. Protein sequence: CASSTTGSFANEKLFF.

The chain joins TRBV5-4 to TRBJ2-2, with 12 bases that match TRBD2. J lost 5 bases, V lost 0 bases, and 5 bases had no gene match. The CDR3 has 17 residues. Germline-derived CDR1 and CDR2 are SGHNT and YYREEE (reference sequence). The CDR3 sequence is CASSLVGLAGQTGELFF. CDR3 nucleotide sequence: TGTGCCAGCAGCTTGGTGGGACTAGCGGGCCAAACCGGGGAGCTGTTTTTT.

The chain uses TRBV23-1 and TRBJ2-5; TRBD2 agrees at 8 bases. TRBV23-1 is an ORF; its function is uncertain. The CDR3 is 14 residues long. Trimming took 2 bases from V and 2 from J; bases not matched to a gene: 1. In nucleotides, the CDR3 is TGCGCCAGCAGTCAAGCGGGGGGACAAGAGACCCAGTACTTC. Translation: CASSQAGGQETQYF.

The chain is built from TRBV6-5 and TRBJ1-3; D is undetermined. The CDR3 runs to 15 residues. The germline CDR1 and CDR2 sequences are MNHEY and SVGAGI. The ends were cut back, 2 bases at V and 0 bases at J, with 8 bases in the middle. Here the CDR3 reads CASSYNVLSGNTIYF. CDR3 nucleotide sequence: TGTGCCAGCAGTTACAATGTCCTCTCTGGAAACACCATATATTTT.

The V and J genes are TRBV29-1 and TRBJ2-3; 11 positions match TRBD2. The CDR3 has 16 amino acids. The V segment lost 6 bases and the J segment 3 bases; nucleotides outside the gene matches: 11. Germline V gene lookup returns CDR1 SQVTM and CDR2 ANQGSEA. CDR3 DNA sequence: TGCAGCGTCCCATTACTAGCGGGAGTAGGGACAGATACGCAGTATTTT. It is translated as CSVPLLAGVGTDTQYF.

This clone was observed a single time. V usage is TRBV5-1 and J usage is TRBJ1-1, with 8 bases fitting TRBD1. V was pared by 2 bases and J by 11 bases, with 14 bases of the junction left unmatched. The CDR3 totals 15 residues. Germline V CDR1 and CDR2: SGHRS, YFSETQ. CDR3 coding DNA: TGCGCCAGCAGCTTAGGACAGGGTACTCCTCCGAGGGCTTTCTTT. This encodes CASSLGQGTPPRAFF.

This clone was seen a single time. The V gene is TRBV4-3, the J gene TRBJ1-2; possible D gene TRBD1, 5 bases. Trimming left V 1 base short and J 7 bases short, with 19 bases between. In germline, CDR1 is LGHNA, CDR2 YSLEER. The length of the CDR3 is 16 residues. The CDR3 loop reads CASSQVGAGRFSGYTF. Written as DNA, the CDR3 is TGCGCCAGCAGCCAAGTAGGGGCTGGGCGTTTTAGTGGCTACACCTTC.

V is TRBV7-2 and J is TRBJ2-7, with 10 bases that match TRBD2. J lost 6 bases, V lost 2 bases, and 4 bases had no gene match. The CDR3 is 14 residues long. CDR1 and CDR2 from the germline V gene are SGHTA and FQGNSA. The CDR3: CASSLSSGGSEQYF. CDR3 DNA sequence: TGTGCCAGCAGCTTATCTAGCGGGGGTTCCGAGCAGTACTTC.

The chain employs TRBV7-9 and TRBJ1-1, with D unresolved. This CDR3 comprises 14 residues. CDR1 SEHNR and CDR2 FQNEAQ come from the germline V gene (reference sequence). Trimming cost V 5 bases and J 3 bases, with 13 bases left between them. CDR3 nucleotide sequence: TGTGCCAGCAGCCCGCGCCCCGGAGACACTGAAGCTTTCTTT. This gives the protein CASSPRPGDTEAFF.

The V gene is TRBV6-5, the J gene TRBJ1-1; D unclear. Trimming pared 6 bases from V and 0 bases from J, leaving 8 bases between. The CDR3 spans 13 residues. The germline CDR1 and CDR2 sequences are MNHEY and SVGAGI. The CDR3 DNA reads TGTGCCAGCAGCTCGAAGTTGAACACTGAAGCTTTCTTT. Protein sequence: CASSSKLNTEAFF.

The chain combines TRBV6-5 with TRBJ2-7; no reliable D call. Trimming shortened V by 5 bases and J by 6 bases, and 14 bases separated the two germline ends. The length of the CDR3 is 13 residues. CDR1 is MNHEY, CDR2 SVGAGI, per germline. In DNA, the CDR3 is TGTGCCAGCAGTCACCCGCAGTCCGTCGAGCAGTACTTC. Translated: CASSHPQSVEQYF.

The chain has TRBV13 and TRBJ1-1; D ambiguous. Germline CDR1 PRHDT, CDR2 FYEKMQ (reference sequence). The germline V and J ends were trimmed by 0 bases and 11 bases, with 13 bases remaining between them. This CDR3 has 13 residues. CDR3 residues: CASSLGLEQRAFF. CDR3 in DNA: TGTGCCAGCAGCTTAGGATTGGAACAACGGGCTTTCTTT.

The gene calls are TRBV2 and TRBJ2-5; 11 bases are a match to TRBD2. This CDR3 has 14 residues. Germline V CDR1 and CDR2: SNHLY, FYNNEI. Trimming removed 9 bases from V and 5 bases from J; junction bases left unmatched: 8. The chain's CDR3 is CASGTSGYAETQYF. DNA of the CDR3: TGTGCCAGTGGGACTAGCGGTTATGCGGAGACCCAGTACTTC.

The CDR3 region is CASSPGTGEGTEAFF. The CDR3 nucleotides read TGTGCCAGCAGCCCCGGGACAGGGGAAGGGACTGAAGCTTTCTTT. This chain uses TRBV4-2 with TRBJ1-1, with 10 bases matching TRBD1. Per the germline V gene, CDR1 is LGHNA and CDR2 is YNFKEQ. Trimming removed 4 bases from V and 5 bases from J; junction bases left unmatched: 7. The CDR3 runs to 15 residues.

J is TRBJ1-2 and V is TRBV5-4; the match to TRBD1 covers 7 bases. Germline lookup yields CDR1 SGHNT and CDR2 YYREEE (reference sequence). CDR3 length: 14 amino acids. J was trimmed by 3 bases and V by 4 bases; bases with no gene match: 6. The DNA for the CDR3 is TGTGCCAGCAGCCCAGGGGGACAGCACTATGGCTACACCTTC. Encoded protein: CASSPGGQHYGYTF.

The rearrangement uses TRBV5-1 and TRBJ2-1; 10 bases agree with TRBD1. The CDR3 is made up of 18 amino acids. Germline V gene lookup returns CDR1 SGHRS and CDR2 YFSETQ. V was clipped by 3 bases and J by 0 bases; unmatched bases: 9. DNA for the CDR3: TGCGCCAGCAGCTCCGGGACAGGGGATTCTGGCTCCTACAATGAGCAGTTCTTC. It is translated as CASSSGTGDSGSYNEQFF.

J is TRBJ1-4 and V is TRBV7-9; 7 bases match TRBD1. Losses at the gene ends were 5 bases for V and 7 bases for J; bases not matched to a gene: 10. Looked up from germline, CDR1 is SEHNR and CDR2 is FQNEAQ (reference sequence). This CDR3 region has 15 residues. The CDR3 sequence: CASSLTGLESEKLFF. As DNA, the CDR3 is TGTGCCAGCAGCCTGACAGGGTTGGAGAGTGAAAAACTGTTTTTT. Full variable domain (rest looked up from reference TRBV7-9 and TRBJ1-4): DTGVSQNPRHKITKRGQNVTFRCDPISEHNRLYWYRQTLGQGPEFLTYFQNEAQLEKSRLLSDRFSAERPKGSFSTLEIQRTEQGDSAMYLCASSLTGLESEKLFFGSGTQLSVL.

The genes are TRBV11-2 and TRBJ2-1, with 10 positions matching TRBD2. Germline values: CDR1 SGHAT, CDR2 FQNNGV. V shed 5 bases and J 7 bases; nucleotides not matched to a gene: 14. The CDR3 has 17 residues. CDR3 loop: CASSPGSGGALRNEQFF. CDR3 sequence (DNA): TGTGCCAGCAGCCCAGGAAGCGGGGGGGCCCTTCGAAATGAGCAGTTCTTC.

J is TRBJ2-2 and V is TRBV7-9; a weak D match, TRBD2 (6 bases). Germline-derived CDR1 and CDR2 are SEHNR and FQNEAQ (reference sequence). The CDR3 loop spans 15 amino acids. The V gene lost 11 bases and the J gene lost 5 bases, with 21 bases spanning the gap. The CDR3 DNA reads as TGTGCCTCTGGGGGAGGAGCGGGTCAAACCGGGGAGCTGTTTTTT. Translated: CASGGGAGQTGELFF.

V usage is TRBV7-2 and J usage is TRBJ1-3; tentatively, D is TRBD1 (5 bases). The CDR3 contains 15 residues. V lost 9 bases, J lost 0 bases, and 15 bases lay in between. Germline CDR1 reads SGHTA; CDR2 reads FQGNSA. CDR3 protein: CASTQSGDSGNTIYF. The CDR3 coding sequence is TGTGCCAGTACCCAGTCGGGGGACTCTGGAAACACCATATATTTT.

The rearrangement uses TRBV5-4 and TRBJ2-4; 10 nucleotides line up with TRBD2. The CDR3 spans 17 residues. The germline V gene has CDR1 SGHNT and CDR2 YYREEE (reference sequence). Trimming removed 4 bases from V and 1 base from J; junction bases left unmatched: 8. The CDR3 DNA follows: TGTGCCAGCAGCCAAAGCGGGGGGGCGGGTGCCAAAAACATTCAGTACTTC. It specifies CASSQSGGAGAKNIQYF.

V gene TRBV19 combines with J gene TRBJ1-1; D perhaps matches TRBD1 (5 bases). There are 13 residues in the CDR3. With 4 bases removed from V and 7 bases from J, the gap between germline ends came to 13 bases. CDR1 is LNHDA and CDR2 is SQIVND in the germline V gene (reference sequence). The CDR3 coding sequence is TGTGCCAGTAGTAAGAGGGCAGGGTTTGAAGCTTTCTTT. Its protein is CASSKRAGFEAFF.

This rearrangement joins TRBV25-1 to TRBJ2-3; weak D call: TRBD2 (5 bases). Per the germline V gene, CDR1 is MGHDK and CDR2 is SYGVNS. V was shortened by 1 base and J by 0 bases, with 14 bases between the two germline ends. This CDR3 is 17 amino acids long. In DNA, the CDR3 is TGTGCCAGCAGTGAATTGGACTTACTCCATAGCACAGATACGCAGTATTTT. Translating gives CASSELDLLHSTDTQYF.

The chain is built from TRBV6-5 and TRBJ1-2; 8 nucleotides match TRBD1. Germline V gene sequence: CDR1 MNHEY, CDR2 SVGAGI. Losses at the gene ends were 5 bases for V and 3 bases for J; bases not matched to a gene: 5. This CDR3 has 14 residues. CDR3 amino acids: CASSTKDRDYGYTF. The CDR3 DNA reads TGTGCCAGCAGTACAAAGGACAGGGACTATGGCTACACCTTC.